This TCR beta chain stems from a study of CD8+ T cells in alopecia areata. The CDR3 is 13 amino acids. V dropped 3 bases and J dropped 3; count of bases not matched to a gene: 2. Germline CDR1 and CDR2: GTSNPN and SVGIG (reference sequence). cDNA reverse transcribed from extracted RNA served as the sequencing template. TCRdb's table, derived via immunoSEQ multiplex PCR, lists solely in-frame clones and lacks some. The sample includes about 150,000 clones, 40% to 65% seen only once; the top ten take roughly a fifth. Sequences were derived from CD8+ T cells sorted from blood, sampled at week 0. This rearrangement joins TRBV30 to TRBJ2-7; 10 nucleotides agree with TRBD1. The sequence came from a human donor with alopecia areata. The DNA of the CDR3 is TGTGCCTGGAGGGGGGACAGGGGCTACGAGCAGTACTTC. This translates into CAWRGDRGYEQYF.